The 32 T cell receptor beta chains below were found in one sample sequenced in a study of blood T cells in healthy people across ages. The second PCR ran roughly 6 to 11 cycles with a sample-barcoded 5' primer and J-beta primers. One entry per CDR3 protein, called by TCRdb with MiXCR from the 5' RACE reads. The table lists about 1.1 million distinct CDR3 sequences, approximately 38% of them singletons. Sequencing used blood. The receptors originated from a man aged 18 to 35 in good health.

This sequence joins TRBV28 and TRBJ2-3; maybe TRBD2 (6 bases). The germline V and J ends were trimmed by 3 bases and 3 bases, with 19 bases remaining between them. Germline V gene data show CDR1 as MDHEN and CDR2 as SYDVKM. This CDR3 contains 17 residues. The CDR3 coding sequence is TGTGCCAGCAGTTTGGCGTTCAAGGGAGGACGGACAGATACGCAGTATTTT. It encodes CASSLAFKGGRTDTQYF.

The J gene is TRBJ1-1, the V gene TRBV7-2, with D hard to call. The germline CDR1 and CDR2 sequences are SGHTA and FQGNSA. This CDR3 region has 14 residues. V lost 5 bases and J lost 0, with 10 bases in between. CDR3 sequence reads: CASSTLGMNTEAFF. CDR3 DNA sequence: TGTGCCAGCAGCACGCTGGGCATGAACACTGAAGCTTTCTTT.

The chain combines TRBV10-3 with TRBJ2-2, with TRBD1 matching 8 bases. V shed 6 bases, J shed 0 bases, and the junction held 6 bases outside the gene matches. Germline CDR1 reads ENHRY; CDR2 reads SYGVKD. The CDR3 spans 16 residues. The CDR3 loop is CAIRIGQGTNTGELFF. CDR3 in DNA: TGTGCCATCAGAATTGGACAGGGTACGAACACCGGGGAGCTGTTTTTT.

This clonotype was seen a few times. The genes are TRBV5-1 and TRBJ2-1; 8 bases map to TRBD2. This CDR3 spans 15 amino acids. The V gene's germline CDR1 is SGHRS and CDR2 YFSETQ. The V and J ends lost 0 bases and 6 bases, in that order; junction bases with no gene match: 5. The chain's CDR3 is CASSLEGLASNEQFF. The CDR3 coding sequence is TGCGCCAGCAGCTTGGAAGGACTAGCAAGCAATGAGCAGTTCTTC.

This clonotype occurred a few times. A junction boundary mismatches the germline segment, possibly from a read error. This sequence joins TRBV9 and TRBJ2-5; TRBD2 matches at 9 bases. From germline, CDR1 is SGDLS and CDR2 YYNGEE. The CDR3 runs 14 residues. Written as DNA, the CDR3 is TGTGCCAGCGGCGTGGGACTAGCCCAAGAGACCCAGTACTTC. This translates into CASGVGLAQETQYF. Complete variable domain (other parts from reference TRBV9 and TRBJ2-5): DSGVTQTPKHLITATGQRVTLRCSPRSGDLSVYWYQQSLDQGLQFLIQYYNGEERAKGNILERFSAQQFPDLHSELNLSSLELGDSALYFCASGVGLAQETQYFGPGTRLLVL.

This clonotype showed up just a few times. V gene TRBV20-1 combines with J gene TRBJ1-2; D remains ambiguous. Per germline, CDR1 DFQATT and CDR2 SNEGSKA (reference sequence). V was pared by 3 bases and J by 1 base, with 12 bases between. There are 14 residues in the CDR3. Here the CDR3 DNA reads TGCAGTGCTAGTACTTCTGGACTTAACTATGGCTACACCTTC. As protein: CSASTSGLNYGYTF.

This clonotype was picked up a small number of times. V gene TRBV20-1 combines with J gene TRBJ1-2; tentatively, D is TRBD1 (5 bases). The CDR3 is 15 residues long. Trimming stripped 1 base from V and 1 base from J, with 13 bases between. Per the germline V gene, CDR1 is DFQATT and CDR2 is SNEGSKA (reference sequence). This CDR3 is CSARGSTEVNYGYTF. Here the CDR3 DNA reads TGCAGTGCTAGAGGATCGACAGAGGTTAACTATGGCTACACCTTC.

This clonotype was detected a few times. The CDR3 loop reads CASSLRGTENYEQYF. The CDR3 coding sequence is TGTGCCAGCAGCTTACGCGGGACAGAAAACTACGAGCAGTACTTC. The V call is TRBV7-2, the J call TRBJ2-7, with D perhaps matching TRBD1 (7 bases). The V end was cut by 2 bases, the J end by 3 bases, with 14 bases between. CDR1 is SGHTA, CDR2 FQGNSA, per germline. This CDR3 spans 15 amino acids.

This rearrangement joins TRBV12-3 or TRBV12-4 to TRBJ2-2; TRBD1 might be the D (5 bases). Between the trimmed V and J ends, which lost 4 bases and 0 bases, there was a span of 9 bases. The length of the CDR3 is 15 residues. As DNA, the CDR3 is TGTGCCAGCAGTTCAGGGTTCGCGAACACCGGGGAGCTGTTTTTT. This codes for CASSSGFANTGELFF.

This chain links TRBV7-3 with TRBJ2-2, with D unresolved. This CDR3 is 13 amino acids long. Germline V gene lookup returns CDR1 SGHTA and CDR2 FQGTGA. V lost 1 base and J lost 6, with 6 bases in between. CDR3 in DNA: TGTGCCAGCAGCTTAAAGTTCCCCGGGGAGCTGTTTTTT. This gives the protein CASSLKFPGELFF.

A few counts support this clonotype. The chain links TRBV15 to TRBJ1-4; tentative D call: TRBD1 (5 bases). Trimming took off 0 bases at V and 7 bases at J, with 21 bases between the two ends. The CDR3 is 18 residues long. Germline CDR1 and CDR2: LNHNV and YYDKDF (reference sequence). The CDR3 sequence: CATSRDLATGRVFEKLFF. DNA for the CDR3: TGTGCCACCAGCAGAGATTTGGCCACAGGAAGGGTTTTTGAAAAACTGTTTTTT. Supplemented by reference TRBV15 and TRBJ1-4, the full variable domain reads DAMVIQNPRYQVTQFGKPVTLSCSQTLNHNVMYWYQQKSSQAPKLLFHYYDKDFNNEADTPDNFQSRRPNTSFCFLDIRSPGLGDTAMYLCATSRDLATGRVFEKLFFGSGTQLSVL.

Details on this clonotype: A read error may produce the germline difference seen at one junction end. This sequence joins TRBV3-1 and TRBJ2-7; tentatively, D is TRBD1 or TRBD2 (6 bases each). Germline V gene sequence: CDR1 LGHDT, CDR2 YNNKEL (reference sequence). The CDR3 loop spans 16 amino acids. Here the CDR3 DNA reads TGTGCCAGCAGCCAAGAGAGGGGGGAAAGCTCCTACGAGCGGTACTTC. Its protein product is CASSQERGESSYERYF.

The gene calls are TRBV20-1 and TRBJ2-2, with TRBD1 identical over 8 bases. CDR3 length equals 19 residues. Germline CDR1 reads DFQATT; CDR2 reads SNEGSKA (reference sequence). J was trimmed by 3 bases and V by 5 bases; bases with no gene match: 20. The CDR3 DNA reads as TGCAGTGCTCTAGATGACAGGGGAGGAGGCCCCTTCTACACCGGGGAGCTGTTTTTT. The encoded protein is CSALDDRGGGPFYTGELFF.

This clonotype was seen a few times. The chain carries TRBV20-1 and TRBJ2-1, with 8 bases fitting TRBD2. The CDR3 contains 14 residues. Germline trimming cut 6 bases from V and 3 bases from J; bases unmatched to any gene: 7. From germline, CDR1 is DFQATT and CDR2 SNEGSKA (reference sequence). The CDR3 region has the DNA TGCAGTGCCATAAATAGCGGGGACTACAATGAGCAGTTCTTC. Its protein is CSAINSGDYNEQFF.

This clonotype was observed a few times. The chain's CDR3 is CASSLSVSGGQETQYF. CDR3 sequence (DNA): TGTGCCAGCAGTTTATCGGTGTCAGGCGGGCAAGAGACCCAGTACTTC. V gene TRBV12-3 or TRBV12-4 combines with J gene TRBJ2-5; maybe TRBD2 (5 bases). This CDR3 has 16 amino acids. Trimming removed 2 bases from V and 2 bases from J, with 15 bases in between.

This clonotype was observed at least ten times. V is TRBV20-1 and J is TRBJ2-1, with TRBD1 identical over 8 bases. V dropped 2 bases and J dropped 3; count of bases not matched to a gene: 9. The length of the CDR3 is 16 residues. The germline gives CDR1 DFQATT, CDR2 SNEGSKA (reference sequence). This chain's CDR3 is CSARTTAGTGYNEQFF. In DNA, the CDR3 is TGCAGTGCTAGAACCACTGCTGGGACAGGCTACAATGAGCAGTTCTTC.

A few counts support this clonotype. The genes are TRBV7-2 and TRBJ1-5, with a possible D match to TRBD1 (5 bases). Germline V gene data show CDR1 as SGHTA and CDR2 as FQGNSA. The CDR3 has 13 amino acids. The germline V and J ends were trimmed by 7 bases and 4 bases, with 11 bases remaining between them. Here the CDR3 reads CASMRQQNQPQHF. CDR3 nucleotide sequence: TGTGCCAGCATGAGACAGCAAAATCAGCCCCAGCATTTT. Full variable domain (remainder filled in from reference TRBV7-2 and TRBJ1-5): GAGVSQSPSNKVTEKGKDVELRCDPISGHTALYWYRQSLGQGLEFLIYFQGNSAPDKSGLPSDRFSAERTGGSVSTLTIQRTQQEDSAVYLCASMRQQNQPQHFGDGTRLSIL.

There are many counts of this clonotype. The rearrangement joins TRBV4-1 to TRBJ2-3; D may be TRBD2 (5 bases). The CDR3 extends over 13 amino acids. Germline lookup yields CDR1 MGHRA and CDR2 YSYEKL. Between the trimmed V and J ends, which lost 8 bases and 3 bases, there was a span of 12 bases. The CDR3 DNA sequence: TGCGCCAGCCGGGGAGAAGGGACAGATACGCAGTATTTT. Translating it yields CASRGEGTDTQYF.

The chain combines TRBV19 with TRBJ2-2, with D hard to call. CDR3 size: 13 residues. The V gene's germline CDR1 is LNHDA and CDR2 SQIVND (reference sequence). Trimming pared 6 bases from V and 5 bases from J, leaving 10 bases between. For the CDR3, the DNA is TGTGCCAGTAGGCCCGATGCTACCGGGGAGCTGTTTTTT. Translated: CASRPDATGELFF.

This clonotype was observed a few times. J is TRBJ2-5 and V is TRBV6-5; TRBD2 agrees at 8 bases. CDR1 is MNHEY, CDR2 SVGAGI, per germline. The V gene end was trimmed by 5 bases and the J gene end by 11 bases; junction bases not matched to a gene: 19. The CDR3 runs 16 residues. DNA for the CDR3: TGTGCCAGCAGTCCCTCTAAGGGCGGGAGGCACAATGAGCAGTACTTC. This sequence encodes CASSPSKGGRHNEQYF.

This clonotype was detected once. The V gene is TRBV20-1, the J gene TRBJ1-4; D gene uncertain. Germline V lookup: CDR1 DFQATT, CDR2 SNEGSKA (reference sequence). The CDR3 spans 14 residues. The V gene lost 3 bases and the J gene lost 8 bases, with 16 bases spanning the gap. The CDR3 is CSASRSGGREKLFF. As DNA, the CDR3 is TGCAGTGCTAGCAGGTCGGGCGGTAGGGAAAAACTGTTTTTT.

The V and J genes are TRBV20-1 and TRBJ2-7; 7 nucleotides agree with TRBD1. V was pared by 0 bases and J by 5 bases, with 10 bases of the junction left unmatched. Germline V gene data show CDR1 as DFQATT and CDR2 as SNEGSKA (reference sequence). The CDR3 has 15 residues. CDR3 sequence (DNA): TGCAGTGCTAGAGAGTTCGACAGGGATCTCCACGAGCAGTACTTC. As protein: CSAREFDRDLHEQYF.

This chain links TRBV4-3 with TRBJ1-2; D unclear. Germline CDR1 LGHNA, CDR2 YSLEER. The germline V and J ends were trimmed by 0 bases and 7 bases, with 18 bases remaining between them. CDR3 length equals 16 residues. CDR3 amino acids: CASSQDLGPGALGYTF. CDR3 bases: TGCGCCAGCAGCCAAGATCTGGGCCCCGGCGCTCTTGGCTACACCTTC.

The chain combines TRBV6-5 with TRBJ1-1; tentatively, D is TRBD1 (6 bases). This CDR3 spans 12 amino acids. V dropped 6 bases and J dropped 10 bases, with 15 bases sitting between them. Germline-derived CDR1 and CDR2 are MNHEY and SVGAGI. For the CDR3, the DNA is TGTGCCAGCAGGAACAGGGAAGGGCGAGCTTTCTTT. Its protein product is CASRNREGRAFF.

The CDR3: CASSEARGGDEQFF. The CDR3 DNA reads as TGTGCCAGCAGTGAGGCCCGGGGGGGGGATGAGCAGTTCTTC. The chain uses TRBV2 and TRBJ2-1; 8 nucleotides agree with TRBD2. The CDR3 is made up of 14 amino acids. Losses at the gene ends were 3 bases for V and 8 bases for J; bases not matched to a gene: 6. Per the germline V gene, CDR1 is SNHLY and CDR2 is FYNNEI. Full variable domain (remainder filled in from reference TRBV2 and TRBJ2-1): EPEVTQTPSHQVTQMGQEVILRCVPISNHLYFYWYRQILGQKVEFLVSFYNNEISEKSEIFDDQFSVERPDGSNFTLKIRSTKLEDSAMYFCASSEARGGDEQFFGPGTRLTVL.

The CDR3 DNA reads TGTGCCAGCAGCCCCGGGACAGGGAAAACTTTCTTT. Translating it yields CASSPGTGKTFF. The V call is TRBV12-3 or TRBV12-4, the J call TRBJ1-1, with 9 bases fitting TRBD1. V shed 6 bases, J shed 12 bases, and the junction held 8 bases outside the gene matches. CDR3 size: 12 residues.

As to this clonotype: One end of the junction fails to match germline, which may point to a read error. The chain has TRBV12-3 or TRBV12-4 and TRBJ2-1; 7 bases align to TRBD2. The CDR3 totals 16 residues. The CDR3 DNA reads TGCGCCAGCGGGATTCGCCCCGCGGGGGAATACAATGAGCAGTTCTTC. This gives the protein CASGIRPAGEYNEQFF.

The table lists this clonotype with a few counts. This chain connects TRBV10-3 to TRBJ1-2; 7 positions match TRBD1. CDR3 length equals 12 residues. CDR1 ENHRY and CDR2 SYGVKD come from the germline V gene. With 11 bases clipped from V and 6 bases from J, the junction kept 9 bases outside the gene matches. DNA for the CDR3: TGTGCCGCCACGACAGGGTTGAATGGCTACACCTTC. This encodes CAATTGLNGYTF.

This clonotype occurred a few times. CDR3 sequence (DNA): TGCAGCGTACTCAAGGGACGCAACACTGAAGCTTTCTTT. Translated: CSVLKGRNTEAFF. This sequence joins TRBV29-1 and TRBJ1-1; D is perhaps TRBD1 (5 bases). Trimming pared 6 bases from V and 2 bases from J, leaving 13 bases between. CDR3 length: 13 residues. Germline assignment: CDR1 SQVTM and CDR2 ANQGSEA.

The rearrangement joins TRBV6-6 to TRBJ1-1; possible D gene TRBD1, 5 bases. The germline V and J ends were trimmed by 2 bases and 2 bases, with 9 bases remaining between them. CDR3 length: 14 amino acids. CDR1 MNHNY and CDR2 SVGAGI come from the germline V gene (reference sequence). Here the CDR3 reads CASSYGGVNTEAFF. As DNA, the CDR3 is TGTGCCAGCAGTTACGGGGGGGTTAACACTGAAGCTTTCTTT.

The rearrangement joins TRBV7-9 to TRBJ2-1, with D perhaps matching TRBD2 (5 bases). The CDR3 sequence is 14 residues long. Germline CDR1 is SEHNR and CDR2 is FQNEAQ (reference sequence). Trimming took off 7 bases at V and 2 bases at J, with 12 bases between the two ends. In DNA form, the CDR3 reads TGTGCCAGCAAACCCCTCGGGGCCTACAATGAGCAGTTCTTC. Translated, it gives CASKPLGAYNEQFF.

The chain combines TRBV18 with TRBJ2-4; D is uncertain. This CDR3 is 14 amino acids long. V dropped 0 bases and J dropped 4 bases, with 7 bases sitting between them. Germline V gene lookup returns CDR1 KGHSH and CDR2 LQKENI. CDR3 nucleotide sequence: TGTGCCAGCTCACCACCGTCTCAGAAAAACATTCAGTACTTC. Protein product: CASSPPSQKNIQYF.